Below, one T cell receptor beta chain is given with its context. A much larger clone lies a single base off, so this may be a read error. A sample-barcoded 5' primer and a J-beta primer mix were used in a second PCR of roughly 6 to 11 cycles. One entry per CDR3 protein, called by TCRdb with MiXCR from the 5' RACE reads. The sample carries some 890,000 distinct CDR3 sequences, 25% to 30% recorded once. The entry originates in a study of blood T cells in healthy people across ages. Germline V gene data show CDR1 as MGHRA and CDR2 as YSYEKL. CDR3 size: 16 residues. Germline trimming cut 0 bases from V and 3 bases from J; bases unmatched to any gene: 7. These records were also assigned to another study, of T cells of mothers and their children.

The sample comprised blood. This clonotype was obtained from a woman aged 40 to 50 in good health. The rearrangement joins TRBV4-1 to TRBJ2-7, with 8 positions matching TRBD1. CDR3 DNA sequence: TGCGCCAGCAGCCAAGATCCGCGACAGGGGCGCTACGAGCAGTACTTC. It is translated as CASSQDPRQGRYEQYF.